A selection of T cell receptor beta chains follows, all from one sample in a study of blood T cell repertoires in COVID-19. Generated by immunoSEQ multiplex PCR, the TCRdb table keeps only in-frame clones and is missing some. The sample consists of over 85,000 clones, around 90% of them appearing once. Sequences were obtained from peripheral blood. The receptors were gathered from a man aged 50 to 59 with active COVID-19. Each CDR3 is given with its conserved first and last residue. D genes are given only for firm matches. Clone size, where shown, is once, few, many, or a class for clones that have expanded.

clone_size: once
j_call: TRBJ1-3
d_call: -
v_call: TRBV5-6
cdr3_nt: TGTGCCAGCAGCTTATCCAGGGTAAACACCATATATTTT
cdr3_aa: CASSLSRVNTIYF

clone_size: -
j_call: TRBJ2-1
d_call: -
v_call: TRBV18
cdr3_nt: TGTGCCAGCTCACCTCTAATAGGGGGGGGAGACAATGAGCAGTTCTTC
cdr3_aa: CASSPLIGGGDNEQFF

clone_size: -
j_call: TRBJ1-3
d_call: -
v_call: TRBV18
cdr3_nt: TGTGCCAGCTCACCTCGACAGGCCAGAGATGGAAACACCATATATTTT
cdr3_aa: CASSPRQARDGNTIYF

clone_size: -
j_call: TRBJ2-1
d_call: TRBD2
v_call: TRBV7-2
cdr3_nt: TGTGCCAGTCGACTAGCGGGGGGACCCTACAATGAGCAGTTCTTC
cdr3_aa: CASRLAGGPYNEQFF

clone_size: -
j_call: TRBJ2-2
d_call: -
v_call: TRBV3-1/TRBV3-2
cdr3_nt: TGTGCCAGCAGCCAAGACGGGCAGGGAACCGGGGAGCTGTTTTTT
cdr3_aa: CASSQDGQGTGELFF

clone_size: -
j_call: TRBJ2-7
d_call: -
v_call: TRBV7-2
cdr3_nt: TGTGCCAGCAGCGAACAGGGAGTGGCCTACGAGCAGTACTTC
cdr3_aa: CASSEQGVAYEQYF

clone_size: -
j_call: TRBJ1-5
d_call: TRBD1
v_call: TRBV2
cdr3_nt: TGTGCCAGCACCCAGGGGGCGCTTACAGTTGAGCCCCAGCATTTT
cdr3_aa: CASTQGALTVEPQHF

clone_size: -
j_call: TRBJ2-7
d_call: -
v_call: TRBV11-3
cdr3_nt: TGTGCCAGCAGCTTAGACAGGGGGAGGGAGCAGTACTTC
cdr3_aa: CASSLDRGREQYF

clone_size: -
j_call: TRBJ2-3
d_call: -
v_call: TRBV6-5
cdr3_nt: TGTGCCAGCAGTTACTCCGAGCGTCCCCTCACAGATACGCAGTATTTT
cdr3_aa: CASSYSERPLTDTQYF

clone_size: -
j_call: TRBJ1-1
d_call: TRBD1
v_call: TRBV28
cdr3_nt: TGTGCCAGCAGCCGGACAGGGCTTGTGGGCACTGAAGCTTTCTTT
cdr3_aa: CASSRTGLVGTEAFF

clone_size: -
j_call: TRBJ2-5
d_call: TRBD2
v_call: TRBV5-4
cdr3_nt: TGTGCCAGCAGCTTAGGTAGCGGGGGTTTCGAGACCCAGTACTTC
cdr3_aa: CASSLGSGGFETQYF

clone_size: few
j_call: TRBJ2-2
d_call: TRBD1
v_call: TRBV5-6
cdr3_nt: TGTGCCAGCAGCCCGCAGACAGGGTTGGCCGGGGAGCTGTTTTTT
cdr3_aa: CASSPQTGLAGELFF

clone_size: -
j_call: TRBJ1-1
d_call: -
v_call: TRBV9
cdr3_nt: TGTGCCAGCAGCGTTAGCGGACTCTTAGCCACTGAAGCTTTCTTT
cdr3_aa: CASSVSGLLATEAFF

clone_size: once
j_call: TRBJ2-2
d_call: TRBD2
v_call: TRBV6-1
cdr3_nt: TGTGCCAGCAGTGAAATTAGCGGGGGGGCTTGGACCGGGGAGCTGTTTTTT
cdr3_aa: CASSEISGGAWTGELFF

clone_size: -
j_call: TRBJ1-2
d_call: TRBD1
v_call: TRBV14
cdr3_nt: TGTGCCAGCAGCCAACGCGACAGGGCGGGCTACACCTTC
cdr3_aa: CASSQRDRAGYTF

clone_size: -
j_call: TRBJ2-5
d_call: -
v_call: TRBV6-6
cdr3_nt: TGTGCCAGCAGTTACTCTTCCCCTCAAGAGACCCAGTACTTC
cdr3_aa: CASSYSSPQETQYF

clone_size: -
j_call: TRBJ1-2
d_call: -
v_call: TRBV28
cdr3_nt: TGTGCCAGCAGCTCATCCAGGGATGGCTACACCTTC
cdr3_aa: CASSSSRDGYTF

clone_size: -
j_call: TRBJ2-1
d_call: TRBD2
v_call: TRBV6-5
cdr3_nt: TGTGCCAGCAGTTACTCGAAGCGGGGGTTCTACAATGAGCAGTTCTTC
cdr3_aa: CASSYSKRGFYNEQFF

clone_size: -
j_call: TRBJ2-1
d_call: TRBD2
v_call: TRBV24-1
cdr3_nt: TGTGCCACAATCGAACACCCCCGATTGGCGGGGGGCTTCTACAATGAGCAGTTCTTC
cdr3_aa: CATIEHPRLAGGFYNEQFF

clone_size: many
j_call: TRBJ2-3
d_call: -
v_call: TRBV3-1/TRBV3-2
cdr3_nt: TGTGCCAGCAGCCAACGCGCGCCTCTGACGGGGGGCACAGATACGCAGTATTTT
cdr3_aa: CASSQRAPLTGGTDTQYF

clone_size: -
j_call: TRBJ1-5
d_call: TRBD1
v_call: TRBV5-1
cdr3_nt: TGCGCCAGCAGCTTGGGCCCACAGGGGGCCGGGCAGCCCCAGCATTTT
cdr3_aa: CASSLGPQGAGQPQHF

clone_size: -
j_call: TRBJ1-5
d_call: -
v_call: TRBV30
cdr3_nt: TGTGCCTGGAGTGTCGGCAGCTTAGCTCAGCCCCAGCATTTT
cdr3_aa: CAWSVGSLAQPQHF

clone_size: -
j_call: TRBJ1-1
d_call: -
v_call: TRBV29-1
cdr3_nt: TGCAGCGTTATTAAAGCCCGACAGATGAACACTGAAGCTTTCTTT
cdr3_aa: CSVIKARQMNTEAFF

clone_size: -
j_call: TRBJ1-5
d_call: -
v_call: TRBV27
cdr3_nt: TGTGCCAGCAGTTTAAAGGGGAGCAATCAGCCCCAGCATTTT
cdr3_aa: CASSLKGSNQPQHF

clone_size: once
j_call: TRBJ2-5
d_call: -
v_call: TRBV28
cdr3_nt: TGTGCCAGCAGTACCCCCTCGGGAGCAGCAATTAGAGAGACCCAGTACTTC
cdr3_aa: CASSTPSGAAIRETQYF

clone_size: -
j_call: TRBJ2-1
d_call: TRBD1
v_call: TRBV7-3
cdr3_nt: TGTGCCAGCAGCTTAAGACAGGGCTCCTACAATGAGCAGTTCTTC
cdr3_aa: CASSLRQGSYNEQFF

clone_size: -
j_call: TRBJ1-1
d_call: -
v_call: TRBV3-1/TRBV3-2
cdr3_nt: TGTGCCAGCAGCCATTCGGGGGGCACTGAAGCTTTCTTT
cdr3_aa: CASSHSGGTEAFF

clone_size: -
j_call: TRBJ1-5
d_call: -
v_call: TRBV29-1
cdr3_nt: TGCAGCGTTGGGCAGGGTGGCAATCAGCCCCAGCATTTT
cdr3_aa: CSVGQGGNQPQHF

clone_size: -
j_call: TRBJ1-2
d_call: TRBD1
v_call: TRBV10-3
cdr3_nt: TGTGCCATCAGAAAGGGACAGGGGGACCTCTATGGCTACACCTTC
cdr3_aa: CAIRKGQGDLYGYTF

clone_size: -
j_call: TRBJ1-4
d_call: -
v_call: TRBV24-1
cdr3_nt: TGTGCCACCAGTGATTTACGCCGGACAAGTAATGAAAAACTGTTTTTT
cdr3_aa: CATSDLRRTSNEKLFF

clone_size: few
j_call: TRBJ2-6
d_call: -
v_call: TRBV7-9
cdr3_nt: TGTGCCAGCAGCTTAGTCCCCACTGGGGCCAACGTCCTGACTTTC
cdr3_aa: CASSLVPTGANVLTF

clone_size: -
j_call: TRBJ2-3
d_call: TRBD1
v_call: TRBV9
cdr3_nt: TGTGCCAGCAGCGTCGCACAGGGGTCGGTTTCAGATACGCAGTATTTT
cdr3_aa: CASSVAQGSVSDTQYF

clone_size: -
j_call: TRBJ1-3
d_call: -
v_call: TRBV4-1
cdr3_nt: TGCGCCAGCAGCCAAGATCCCCAGGGAGGCACCATATATTTT
cdr3_aa: CASSQDPQGGTIYF

clone_size: -
j_call: TRBJ2-2
d_call: TRBD1
v_call: TRBV5-4
cdr3_nt: TGTGCCAGCAGCTCCGGGACAGCGAATGGGGAGCTGTTTTTT
cdr3_aa: CASSSGTANGELFF

clone_size: -
j_call: TRBJ2-7
d_call: -
v_call: TRBV6-5
cdr3_nt: TGTGCCAGCAGCCGAACACAGGGAAAAGGGTACGAGCAGTACTTC
cdr3_aa: CASSRTQGKGYEQYF

clone_size: -
j_call: TRBJ2-3
d_call: -
v_call: TRBV6-5
cdr3_nt: TGTGCCAGCGGGGGGACAGTGCAGTCGACGCAGTATTTT
cdr3_aa: CASGGTVQSTQYF

clone_size: -
j_call: TRBJ2-7
d_call: TRBD2
v_call: TRBV5-1
cdr3_nt: TGCGCCAGCAGCCCCTCGGGGGGGGGTAGAAACGAGCAGTACTTC
cdr3_aa: CASSPSGGGRNEQYF

clone_size: -
j_call: TRBJ1-1
d_call: TRBD1
v_call: TRBV5-1
cdr3_nt: TGCGCCAGCAGCTTGTCCGGGACAGGGGCGAACACTGAAGCTTTCTTT
cdr3_aa: CASSLSGTGANTEAFF

clone_size: -
j_call: TRBJ2-7
d_call: TRBD1
v_call: TRBV6-5
cdr3_nt: TGTGCCAGCGGGACAGGGGTCTACGAGCAGTACTTC
cdr3_aa: CASGTGVYEQYF

clone_size: -
j_call: TRBJ1-3
d_call: -
v_call: TRBV5-6
cdr3_nt: TGTGCCAGCGCGGGGTCCAGGGGAAACACCATATATTTT
cdr3_aa: CASAGSRGNTIYF

clone_size: once
j_call: TRBJ1-1
d_call: -
v_call: TRBV24-1
cdr3_nt: TGTGCCATCCAACTGCAAGGGGATGAGGCTGAAGCTTTCTTT
cdr3_aa: CAIQLQGDEAEAFF

clone_size: -
j_call: TRBJ1-2
d_call: -
v_call: TRBV29-1
cdr3_nt: TGCAGCGCAGGACAGTCTAACTATGGCTACACCTTC
cdr3_aa: CSAGQSNYGYTF

clone_size: -
j_call: TRBJ2-1
d_call: TRBD1
v_call: TRBV24-1
cdr3_nt: TGTGCCACCGCCGGGACAGGGGGCGCTGAGCAGTTCTTC
cdr3_aa: CATAGTGGAEQFF

clone_size: once
j_call: TRBJ2-1
d_call: -
v_call: TRBV6-7
cdr3_nt: TGTGCCAGCAGCAAAGGGGCTCCCCCATACAATGAGCAGTTCTTC
cdr3_aa: CASSKGAPPYNEQFF

clone_size: once
j_call: TRBJ2-7
d_call: -
v_call: TRBV25-1
cdr3_nt: TGTGCCAGCAGTGAATTTAAAGGAGGGCAGTACTTC
cdr3_aa: CASSEFKGGQYF

clone_size: -
j_call: TRBJ1-1
d_call: TRBD1
v_call: TRBV14
cdr3_nt: TGTGCCAGCAGCCCCTTTGAGGGGGCGAACACTGAAGCTTTCTTT
cdr3_aa: CASSPFEGANTEAFF

clone_size: -
j_call: TRBJ1-1
d_call: TRBD1
v_call: TRBV12-5
cdr3_nt: TGTGCTAGTGGTTTGAGGGGGCCGGAGAACACTGAAGCTTTCTTT
cdr3_aa: CASGLRGPENTEAFF

clone_size: -
j_call: TRBJ1-4
d_call: -
v_call: TRBV7-2
cdr3_nt: TGTGCCAGCAGCCCCATCTGGGCAGGGGCTGAAAAACTGTTTTTT
cdr3_aa: CASSPIWAGAEKLFF